This section outlines one T cell receptor beta chain sequence together with its context. The CDR3 spans 16 residues. After removal of 3 bases from V and 6 bases from J, the junction contained 6 bases not matched to a gene. Germline values: CDR1 MGHRA, CDR2 YSYEKL. The sample comes from a study of T cells after somatic rescue of genetic block. Profiling relied on immunoSEQ multiplex PCR, and the TCRdb table lists in-frame clones only, not all of them. The data contain 14,000 to 15,000 clones, 72% of them singletons. The sequencing input was peripheral blood mononuclear cells (PBMCs). This receptor was obtained from a boy aged 5 to 17. V is TRBV4-1 and J is TRBJ1-6, with 9 bases aligning to TRBD1. CDR3 in DNA: TGCGCCAGCAGCCAGACAGACAGGGGGTTTAATTCACCCCTCCACTTT. Encoded protein: CASSQTDRGFNSPLHF.